The source of this TCR beta chain is a study of cytomegalovirus exposure and HLA in healthy donors. For this clone: Its matching antigen is unknown.

Use of 60 Vbeta and 13 Jbeta primers characterized the PCR. TCRdb keeps only in-frame clones here, not all; method: immunoSEQ multiplex PCR. The sample carries around 130,000 clones, around 80% recorded once. The CDR3 covers 12 residues. Germline CDR1 is MNHEY and CDR2 is SMNVEV (reference sequence). Trimming removed 10 bases from V and 1 base from J, with 11 bases in between. Study-wide points: Presence/absence analyses supposed approximately even sequencing depth among donors. In an earlier analysis, in roughly 600 donors, most V segments appeared productive either ~87% or ~30% of the time. Cytomegalovirus-associated TCR beta chains were listed, numbering some 180. The CMV antigen specificity of a few CMV-associated chains was confirmed through in vitro analysis.

This TCR was recovered from a boy younger than 10 in good health and CMV-seronegative. The sequencing input was PBMCs. The chain links TRBV27 to TRBJ2-7; either TRBD1 or TRBD2 may supply D (6 bases each). CDR3 amino acids: CATRGLSYEQYV. As DNA, the CDR3 is TGTGCCACCAGGGGACTTTCCTACGAGCAGTACGTC.